This T cell receptor (beta chain) emerged from a study of monozygotic twins with inflammatory bowel disease. Study outcomes and limitations: TCRbeta inverse Simpson diversity was decreased in IBD patients versus healthy co-twins.

cDNA was produced in eight separate reactions per sample. TCRdb derives one entry per CDR3 protein from the 5' RACE reads, leaving out DNA. The sample has approximately 330,000 distinct CDR3 sequences. This CDR3 region has 14 residues. The germline V gene encodes CDR1 SEHNR and CDR2 FQNEAQ (reference sequence). Details on this clonotype: Its specificity is not known.

The chain employs TRBV7-9 and TRBJ2-3. The specimen sequenced was blood. The source of this sequence is a human donor with ulcerative colitis or Crohn's disease, or a healthy co-twin of an affected twin (not recorded which). This CDR3 is CASSLKVSTDTQYF.